The clone carrying this TCR beta chain was observed a single time. Purification of the CD8+ and CD4+ T cells relied on negative isolation, and TEMRA cells underwent FACS enrichment. The RNA input was roughly 0.45 to 1 ug, and it was reverse transcribed with random hexamers. A single record per CDR3 protein comes from TCRdb applying MiXCR to the immunoSEQ multiplex PCR reads. Among approximately 120,000 distinct CDR3 sequences listed, 95% to 98% were seen once. The entry originates in a study of CD8 T cells in Susac syndrome. This CDR3 is built from 14 residues. Trimming took 0 bases from V and 8 from J, leaving 11 bases between them. Per germline, CDR1 LGHDT and CDR2 YNNKEL (reference sequence).

Sequencing was carried out using CD4+ T cells from PBMCs. J is TRBJ2-1 and V is TRBV3-1; D ambiguous. The receptor's source is a human donor in good health. In nucleotides, the CDR3 is TGTGCCAGCAGCCAAGAGATGGCGTCGTATGAGCAGTTCTTC. Translation gives CASSQEMASYEQFF.